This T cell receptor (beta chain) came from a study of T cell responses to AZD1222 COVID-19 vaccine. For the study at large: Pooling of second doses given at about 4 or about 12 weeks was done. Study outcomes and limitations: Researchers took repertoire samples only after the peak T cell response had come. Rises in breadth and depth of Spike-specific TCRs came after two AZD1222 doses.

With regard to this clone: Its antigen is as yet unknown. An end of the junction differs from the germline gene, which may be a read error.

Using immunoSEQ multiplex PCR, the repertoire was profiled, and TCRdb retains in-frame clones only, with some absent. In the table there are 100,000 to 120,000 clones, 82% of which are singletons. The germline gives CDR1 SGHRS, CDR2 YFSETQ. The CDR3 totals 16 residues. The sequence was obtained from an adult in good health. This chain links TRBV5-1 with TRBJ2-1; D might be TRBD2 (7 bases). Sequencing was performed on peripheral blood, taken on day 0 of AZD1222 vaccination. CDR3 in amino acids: CASSLRGGASHNEQFF. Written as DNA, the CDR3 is TGCGCCAGCAGCTTGAGGGGGGGCGCCTCCCACAATGAGCAGTTCTTC.